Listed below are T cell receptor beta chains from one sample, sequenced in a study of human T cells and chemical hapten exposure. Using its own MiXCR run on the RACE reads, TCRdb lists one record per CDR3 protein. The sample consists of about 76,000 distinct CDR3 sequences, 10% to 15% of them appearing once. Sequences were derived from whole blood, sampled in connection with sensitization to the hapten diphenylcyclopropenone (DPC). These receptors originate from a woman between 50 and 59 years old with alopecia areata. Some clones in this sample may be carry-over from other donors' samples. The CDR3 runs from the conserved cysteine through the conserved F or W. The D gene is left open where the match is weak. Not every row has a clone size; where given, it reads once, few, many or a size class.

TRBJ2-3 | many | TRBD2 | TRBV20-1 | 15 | TGCAGTGCTCCGCCGCTAGCGGGAGTGCCAGATACGCAGTATTTT | CSAPPLAGVPDTQYF
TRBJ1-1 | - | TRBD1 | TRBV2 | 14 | TGTGCCAGCAGGGAGGGACAGGGCAACACTGAAGCTTTCTTT | CASREGQGNTEAFF
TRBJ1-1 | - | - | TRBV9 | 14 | TGTGCCAGCAGCGTAGATGCTGCAACTTCTGAAGCTTTCTTT | CASSVDAATSEAFF
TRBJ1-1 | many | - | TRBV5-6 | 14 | TGTGCCAGCAGCCCTACGGGACGGGACACTGAAGCTTTCTTT | CASSPTGRDTEAFF
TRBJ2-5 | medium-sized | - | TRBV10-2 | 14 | TGCGCCAGCAGAAACTTCGGGGCTACAGAGACCCAGTACTTC | CASRNFGATETQYF
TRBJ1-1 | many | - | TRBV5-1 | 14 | TGCGCCAGCAGCGATGGACGGATGAACACTGAAGCTTTCTTT | CASSDGRMNTEAFF
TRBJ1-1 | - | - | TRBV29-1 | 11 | TGCAGCGTTGTTTTAAGAGCCGTCGCTTTCTTT | CSVVLRAVAFF
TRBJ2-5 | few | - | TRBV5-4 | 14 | TGTGCCAGCAGCTCCCGGGACACCGAAGAGACCCAGTACTTC | CASSSRDTEETQYF
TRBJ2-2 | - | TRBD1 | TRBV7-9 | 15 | TGTGCCAGCAGCTCGACAGGGGAGGCCACCGGGGAGCTGTTTTTT | CASSSTGEATGELFF
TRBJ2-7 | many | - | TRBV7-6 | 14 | TGTGCCAGCAGCCAGAGGGACCGGACCTACGAGCAGTACTTC | CASSQRDRTYEQYF
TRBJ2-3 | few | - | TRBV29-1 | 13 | TGCAGCGTCGCCCCCCAACGCACAGATACGCAGTATTTT | CSVAPQRTDTQYF
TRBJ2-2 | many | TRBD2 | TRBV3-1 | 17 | TGTGCCAGCAGCCAAGGGGCTAGCGGGAGGCTCACCGGGGAGCTGTTTTTT | CASSQGASGRLTGELFF
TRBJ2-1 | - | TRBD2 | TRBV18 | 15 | TGTGCCAGCTCGCTAGCGGGTCCTACCAACAATGAGCAGTTCTTC | CASSLAGPTNNEQFF
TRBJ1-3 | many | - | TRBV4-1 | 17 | TGCGCCAGCAGCCTGCGGCACCAGAAGAGCTCTGGAAACACCATATATTTT | CASSLRHQKSSGNTIYF
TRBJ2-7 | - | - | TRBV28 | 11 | TGTGCCAGCCGACAGGACTACGAGCAGTACTTC | CASRQDYEQYF
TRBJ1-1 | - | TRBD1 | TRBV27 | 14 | TGTGCCAGCAGGAGGGACAGCATAAACACTGAAGCTTTCTTT | CASRRDSINTEAFF
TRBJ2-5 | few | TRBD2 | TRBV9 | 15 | TGTGCCAGCAGCGTATTTCCAGCGGGAGAAGAGACCCAGTACTTC | CASSVFPAGEETQYF
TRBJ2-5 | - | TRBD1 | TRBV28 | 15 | TGTGCCAGCAGTTTTCCAGGGGGCCTACAAGAGACCCAGTACTTC | CASSFPGGLQETQYF
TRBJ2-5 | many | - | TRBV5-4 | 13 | TGTGCCAGCAGCTTCCGGGGCTTTGAGACCCAGTACTTC | CASSFRGFETQYF
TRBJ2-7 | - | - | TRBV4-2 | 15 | TGTGCCAGCAGCCCGCGGACAGCGGATTATTACGAGCAGTACTTC | CASSPRTADYYEQYF
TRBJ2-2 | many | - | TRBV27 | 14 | TGTGCCAGCAGTTTAGGATCTAGTCCCGGGGAGCTGTTTTTT | CASSLGSSPGELFF
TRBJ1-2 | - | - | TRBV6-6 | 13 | TGTGCCAGCAGTTACTCAGATGCGTATGGCTACACCTTC | CASSYSDAYGYTF
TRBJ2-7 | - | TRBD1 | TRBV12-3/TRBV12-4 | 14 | TGTGCCAGCAGCTCCGGGACAGGACCCTACGAGCAGTACTTC | CASSSGTGPYEQYF
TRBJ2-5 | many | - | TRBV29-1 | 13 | TGCAGCGTTTCCGGTCCTAGCTTTGAGACCCAGTACTTC | CSVSGPSFETQYF
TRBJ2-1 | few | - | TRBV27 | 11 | TGTGCCAGCATCTGGTACAATGAGCAGTTCTTC | CASIWYNEQFF
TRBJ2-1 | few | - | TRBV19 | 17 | TGTGCCAGTAGCCGACTGAAGGTGGGGAGCTCCTACAATGAGCAGTTCTTC | CASSRLKVGSSYNEQFF
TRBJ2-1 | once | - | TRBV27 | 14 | TGTGCCAGCAGTTCTCCAAAGGGAGTTGATGAGCAGTTCTTC | CASSSPKGVDEQFF
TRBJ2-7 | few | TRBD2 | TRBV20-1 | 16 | TGCAGTGCTAGCTATGGACTAGCGGGAGGTGCGTACGAGCAGTACTTC | CSASYGLAGGAYEQYF
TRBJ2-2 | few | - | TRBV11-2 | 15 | TGTGCCAGCAGCTTAAAGGGTCCGGCCCCGGGGGAGCTGTTTTTT | CASSLKGPAPGELFF
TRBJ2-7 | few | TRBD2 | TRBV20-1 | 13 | TGCAGTGCCCCGCGGGAGGTACCCTACGAGCAGTACTTC | CSAPREVPYEQYF
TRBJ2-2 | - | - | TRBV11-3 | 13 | TGTGCCAGCAGCAGGTCTTGGACCGGGGAGCTGTTTTTT | CASSRSWTGELFF
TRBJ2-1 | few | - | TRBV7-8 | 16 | TGTGCCAGCAGCTTAGTCTCAGGCCTTTTGAACAATGAGCAGTTCTTC | CASSLVSGLLNNEQFF
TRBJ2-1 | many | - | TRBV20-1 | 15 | TGCAGTGCTAGTGTGTTCGGACAGTCCTACAATGAGCAGTTCTTC | CSASVFGQSYNEQFF
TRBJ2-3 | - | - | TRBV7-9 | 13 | TGTGCCAGCGGCGGTTTTAATGTAGATACGCAGTATTTT | CASGGFNVDTQYF
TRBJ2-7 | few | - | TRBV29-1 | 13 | TGCAGCGTTGTACCAAGGGCGTTGGGTGAGCAGTACTTC | CSVVPRALGEQYF
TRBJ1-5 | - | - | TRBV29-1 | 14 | TGCAGCGCCACGGACAGCAACCCCAATCAGCCCCAGCATTTT | CSATDSNPNQPQHF
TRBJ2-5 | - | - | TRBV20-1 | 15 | TGCAGTGCTAGAGATAGGCGAGCAGGACAAGAGACCCAGTACTTC | CSARDRRAGQETQYF
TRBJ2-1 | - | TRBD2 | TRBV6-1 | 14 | TGTGCCAGCATCACTAGCGGGAGTAGGTATGAGCAGTTCTTC | CASITSGSRYEQFF
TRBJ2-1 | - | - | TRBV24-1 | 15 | TGTGCCACCAGTGCCGGGACTCCTTCCTACAATGAGCAGTTCTTC | CATSAGTPSYNEQFF
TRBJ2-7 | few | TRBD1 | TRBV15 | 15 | TGTGCCACCAGCAGAGAAGGGACAGGGGGCCACGAGCAGTACTTC | CATSREGTGGHEQYF
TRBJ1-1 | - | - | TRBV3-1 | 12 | TGTGCCAGCAGCCAGTCCACACATGCAGCTTTCTTT | CASSQSTHAAFF
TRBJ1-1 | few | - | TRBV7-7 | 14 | TGTGCTAGCAGCCCTCAGGTCGGGGGCACTGAAGCTTTCTTT | CASSPQVGGTEAFF
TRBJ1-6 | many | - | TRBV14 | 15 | TGTGCCAGCAGCCAAGCTCAGGGGCATAATTCACCCCTCCACTTT | CASSQAQGHNSPLHF
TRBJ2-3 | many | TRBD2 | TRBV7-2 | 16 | TGTGCCAGCAGCTTAGCCCCTAGCGGGAGCACAGATACGCAGTATTTT | CASSLAPSGSTDTQYF
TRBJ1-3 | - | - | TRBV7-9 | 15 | TGTGCCAGCAGCTTAGCGCGACAAACGGGAAACACCATATATTTT | CASSLARQTGNTIYF
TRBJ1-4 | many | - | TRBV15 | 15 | TGTGCCACCAGCTTAACACCAACAACTAATGAAAAACTGTTTTTT | CATSLTPTTNEKLFF
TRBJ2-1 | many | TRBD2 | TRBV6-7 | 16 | TGTGCCAGCAGTTACTCGGAAAGCGGGAGCTACAATGAGCAGTTCTTC | CASSYSESGSYNEQFF
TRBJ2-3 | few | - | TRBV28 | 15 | TGTGCCAGCAGTTTTCGGGCGGGCGCCTCCGATACGCAGTATTTT | CASSFRAGASDTQYF
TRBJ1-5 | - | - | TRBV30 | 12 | TGTGCCTGGAGTTACCCGAATCAGCCCCAGCATTTT | CAWSYPNQPQHF
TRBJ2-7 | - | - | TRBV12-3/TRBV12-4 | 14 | TGTGCCAGCAGTTTAGTCGGGGCAGCGCGGGAGCAGTACTTC | CASSLVGAAREQYF
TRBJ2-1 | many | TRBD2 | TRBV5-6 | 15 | TGTGCCAGCTTTTTAACTAGCGGGAGTTACAATGAGCAGTTCTTC | CASFLTSGSYNEQFF
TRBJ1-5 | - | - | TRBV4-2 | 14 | TGTGCCAGCAGAACTGGGGCGCGGAATCAGCCCCAGCATTTT | CASRTGARNQPQHF
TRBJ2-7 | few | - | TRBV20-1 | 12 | TGCAGTGCCCCCGCCGCCTCCTACGAGCAGTACTTC | CSAPAASYEQYF
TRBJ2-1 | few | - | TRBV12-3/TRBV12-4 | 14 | TGTGCCAGCAGTCTGGACTGGCAGGGCAATGAGCAGTTCTTC | CASSLDWQGNEQFF
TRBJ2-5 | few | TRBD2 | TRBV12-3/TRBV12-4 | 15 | TGTGCCAGCAGTTCTCTAGCGGGAGTTATGGAGACCCAGTACTTC | CASSSLAGVMETQYF